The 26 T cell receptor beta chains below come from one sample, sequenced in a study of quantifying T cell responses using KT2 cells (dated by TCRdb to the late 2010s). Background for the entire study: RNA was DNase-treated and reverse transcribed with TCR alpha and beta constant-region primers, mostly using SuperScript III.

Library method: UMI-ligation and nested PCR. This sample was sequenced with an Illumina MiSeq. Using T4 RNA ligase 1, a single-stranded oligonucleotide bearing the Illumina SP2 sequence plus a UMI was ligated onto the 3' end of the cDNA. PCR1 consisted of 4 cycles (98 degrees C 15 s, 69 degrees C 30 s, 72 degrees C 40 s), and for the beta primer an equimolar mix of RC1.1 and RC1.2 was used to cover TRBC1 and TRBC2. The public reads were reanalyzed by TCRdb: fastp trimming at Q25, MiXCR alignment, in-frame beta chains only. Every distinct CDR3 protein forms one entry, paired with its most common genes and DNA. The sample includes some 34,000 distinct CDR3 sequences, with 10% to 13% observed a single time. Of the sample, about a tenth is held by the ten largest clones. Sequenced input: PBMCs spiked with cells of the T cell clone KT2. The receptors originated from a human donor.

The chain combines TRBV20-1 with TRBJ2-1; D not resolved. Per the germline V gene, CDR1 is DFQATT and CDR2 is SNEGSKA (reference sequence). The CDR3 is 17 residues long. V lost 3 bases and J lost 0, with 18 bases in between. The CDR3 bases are TGCAGTGCTAGCGGGCTTCGGAGTGCCCCCTCCTACAATGAGCAGTTCTTC. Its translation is CSASGLRSAPSYNEQFF.

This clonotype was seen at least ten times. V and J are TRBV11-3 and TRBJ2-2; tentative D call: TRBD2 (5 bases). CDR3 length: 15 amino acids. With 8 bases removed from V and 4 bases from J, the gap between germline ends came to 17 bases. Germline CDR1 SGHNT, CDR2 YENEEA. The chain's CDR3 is CASRGGGGFTGELFF. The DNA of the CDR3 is TGTGCCAGCCGGGGTGGTGGCGGATTCACCGGGGAGCTGTTTTTT.

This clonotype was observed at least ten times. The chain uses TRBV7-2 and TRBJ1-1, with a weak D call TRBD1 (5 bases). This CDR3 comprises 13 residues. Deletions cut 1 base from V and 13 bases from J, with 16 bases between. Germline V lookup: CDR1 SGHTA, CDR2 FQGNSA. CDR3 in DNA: TGTGCCAGCAGCTTAGACCGTGGCAGGGTAGTTTTCTTT. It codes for CASSLDRGRVVFF.

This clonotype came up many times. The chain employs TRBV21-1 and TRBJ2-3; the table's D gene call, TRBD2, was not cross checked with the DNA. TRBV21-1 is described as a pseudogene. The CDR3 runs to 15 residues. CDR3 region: CASRRAPLPTDTQYF. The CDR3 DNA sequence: TGTGCCAGCAGGAGGGCCCCCCTCCCCACAGATACGCAGTATTTT.

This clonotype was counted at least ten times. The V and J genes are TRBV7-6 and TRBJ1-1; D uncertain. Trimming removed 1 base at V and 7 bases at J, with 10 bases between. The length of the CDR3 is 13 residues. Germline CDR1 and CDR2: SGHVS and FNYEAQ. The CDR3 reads CASSLEAGGEAFF. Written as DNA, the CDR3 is TGTGCCAGCAGCTTAGAGGCCGGAGGTGAAGCTTTCTTT.

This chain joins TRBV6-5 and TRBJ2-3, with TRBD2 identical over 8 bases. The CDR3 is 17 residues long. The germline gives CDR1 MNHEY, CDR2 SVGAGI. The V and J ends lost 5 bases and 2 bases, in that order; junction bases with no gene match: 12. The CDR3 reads CASSPPGLAGVTDTQYF. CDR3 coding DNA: TGTGCCAGCAGTCCGCCTGGGCTAGCGGGTGTCACAGATACGCAGTATTTT.

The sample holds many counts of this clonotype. The CDR3 region has the DNA TGCAGTGCTCAAAGCCGGCAGGCCGTGAACACTGAAGCTTTCTTT. The encoded protein is CSAQSRQAVNTEAFF. The chain is built from TRBV20-1 and TRBJ1-1; D not certain. CDR3 length equals 15 residues. Germline values: CDR1 DFQATT, CDR2 SNEGSKA (reference sequence). V was cut by 5 bases and J by 0 bases, with 16 bases left in between.

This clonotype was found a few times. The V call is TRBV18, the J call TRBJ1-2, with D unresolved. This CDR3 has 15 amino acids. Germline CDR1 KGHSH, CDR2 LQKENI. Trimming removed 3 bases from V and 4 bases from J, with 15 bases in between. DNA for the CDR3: TGTGCCAGCTCACCCGAGACTATAACGGGCTATGGCTACACCTTC. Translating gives CASSPETITGYGYTF.

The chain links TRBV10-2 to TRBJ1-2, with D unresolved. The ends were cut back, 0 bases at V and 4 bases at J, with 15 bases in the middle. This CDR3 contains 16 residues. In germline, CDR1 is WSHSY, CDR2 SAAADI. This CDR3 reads CASSESKRPGPYGYTF. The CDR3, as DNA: TGCGCCAGCAGTGAGTCCAAAAGACCGGGTCCCTATGGCTACACCTTC.

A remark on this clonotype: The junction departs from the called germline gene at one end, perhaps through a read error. CDR3 loop: CASSQAGGTDTQYF. CDR3 coding DNA: TGTGCCAGCAGCCAAGCGGGAGGCACGGATACGCAGTATTTT. The chain carries TRBV4-2 and TRBJ2-3, with 7 nucleotides matching TRBD2. Germline loops: CDR1 LGHNA, CDR2 YNFKEQ. The CDR3 consists of 14 residues.

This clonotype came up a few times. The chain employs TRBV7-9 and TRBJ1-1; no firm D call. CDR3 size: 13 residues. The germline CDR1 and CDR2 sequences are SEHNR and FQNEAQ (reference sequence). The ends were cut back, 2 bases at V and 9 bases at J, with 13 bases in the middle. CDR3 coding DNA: TGTGCCAGCAGCTTAATTACCGATACTAAAGCTTTCTTT. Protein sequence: CASSLITDTKAFF.

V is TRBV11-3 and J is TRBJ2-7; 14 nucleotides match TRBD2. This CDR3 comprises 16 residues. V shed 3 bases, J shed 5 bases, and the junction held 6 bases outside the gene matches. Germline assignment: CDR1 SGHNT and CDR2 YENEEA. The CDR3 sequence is CASSFLGTSGRDEQYF. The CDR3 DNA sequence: TGTGCCAGCAGCTTCCTTGGGACTAGCGGGAGAGACGAGCAGTACTTC.

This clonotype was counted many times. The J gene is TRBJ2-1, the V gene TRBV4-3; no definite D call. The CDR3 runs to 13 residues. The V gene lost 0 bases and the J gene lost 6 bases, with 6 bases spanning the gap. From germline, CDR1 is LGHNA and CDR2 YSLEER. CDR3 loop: CASSQDGRNEQFF. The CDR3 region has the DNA TGCGCCAGCAGCCAAGATGGGCGCAATGAGCAGTTCTTC.

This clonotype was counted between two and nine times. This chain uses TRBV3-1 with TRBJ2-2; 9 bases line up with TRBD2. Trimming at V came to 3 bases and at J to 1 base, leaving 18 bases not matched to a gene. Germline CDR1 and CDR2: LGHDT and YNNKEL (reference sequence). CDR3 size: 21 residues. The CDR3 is CASSQVTSGVAGDMNTGELFF. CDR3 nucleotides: TGTGCCAGCAGCCAGGTCACGAGTGGGGTAGCGGGGGACATGAACACCGGGGAGCTGTTTTTT.

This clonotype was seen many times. The CDR3 region has the DNA TGCAGTGCTAACCGACTAGCGGGAGGCGGGCGTACAGATACGCAGTATTTT. Translating gives CSANRLAGGGRTDTQYF. This chain links TRBV20-1 with TRBJ2-3, with TRBD2 identical over 13 bases. Per the germline V gene, CDR1 is DFQATT and CDR2 is SNEGSKA (reference sequence). The CDR3 extends over 17 amino acids. V was clipped by 4 bases and J by 3 bases; unmatched bases: 10.

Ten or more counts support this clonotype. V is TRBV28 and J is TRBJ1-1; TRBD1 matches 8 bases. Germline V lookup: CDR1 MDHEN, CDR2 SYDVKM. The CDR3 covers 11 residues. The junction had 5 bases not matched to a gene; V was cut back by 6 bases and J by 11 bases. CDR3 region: CASSDRGYAFF. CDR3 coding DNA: TGTGCCAGCAGCGACAGGGGATACGCTTTCTTT. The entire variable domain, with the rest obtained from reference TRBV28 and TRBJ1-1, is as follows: DVKVTQSSRYLVKRTGEKVFLECVQDMDHENMFWYRQDPGLGLRLIYFSYDVKMKEKGDIPEGYSVSREKKERFSLILESASTNQTSMYLCASSDRGYAFFGQGTRLTVV.

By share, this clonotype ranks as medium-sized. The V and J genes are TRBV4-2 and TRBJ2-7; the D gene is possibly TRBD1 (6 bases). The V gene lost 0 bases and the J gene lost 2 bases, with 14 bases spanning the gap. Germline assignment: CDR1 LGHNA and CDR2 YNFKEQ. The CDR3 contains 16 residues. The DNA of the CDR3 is TGTGCCAGCAGCCAAGAAGTCCAGGGGACCCCCTACGAGCAGTACTTC. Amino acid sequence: CASSQEVQGTPYEQYF.

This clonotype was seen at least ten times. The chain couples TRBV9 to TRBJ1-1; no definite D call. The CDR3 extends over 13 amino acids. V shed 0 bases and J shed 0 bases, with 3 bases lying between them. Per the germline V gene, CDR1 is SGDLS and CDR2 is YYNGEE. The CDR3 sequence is CASSVAMNTEAFF. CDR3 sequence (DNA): TGTGCCAGCAGCGTAGCAATGAACACTGAAGCTTTCTTT.

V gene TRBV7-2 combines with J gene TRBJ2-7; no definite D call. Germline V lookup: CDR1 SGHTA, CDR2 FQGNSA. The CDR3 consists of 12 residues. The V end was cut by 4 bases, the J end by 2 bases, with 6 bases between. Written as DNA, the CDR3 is TGTGCCAGCAGCTCGACGCCCTACGAGCAGTACTTC. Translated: CASSSTPYEQYF.

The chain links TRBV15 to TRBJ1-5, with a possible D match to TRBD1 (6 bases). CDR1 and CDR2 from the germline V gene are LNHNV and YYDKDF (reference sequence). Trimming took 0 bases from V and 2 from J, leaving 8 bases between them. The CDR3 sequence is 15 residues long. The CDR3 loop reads CATSRDNRGNQPQHF. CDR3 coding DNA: TGTGCCACCAGCAGAGATAACAGGGGCAATCAGCCCCAGCATTTT.

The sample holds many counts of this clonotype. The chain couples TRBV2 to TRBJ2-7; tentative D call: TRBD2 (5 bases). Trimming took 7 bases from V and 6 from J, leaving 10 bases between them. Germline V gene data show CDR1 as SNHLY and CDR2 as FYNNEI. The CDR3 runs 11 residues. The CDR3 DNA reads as TGTGCCAGCACGGGGTCGACCGAGCAGTACTTC. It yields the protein CASTGSTEQYF.

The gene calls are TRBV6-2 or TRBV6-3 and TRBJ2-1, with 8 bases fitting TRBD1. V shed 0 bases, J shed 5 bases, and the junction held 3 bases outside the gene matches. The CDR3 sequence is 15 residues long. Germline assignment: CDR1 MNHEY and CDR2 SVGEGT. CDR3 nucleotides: TGTGCCAGCAGTTACTCGACAGGGGCCGACAATGAGCAGTTCTTC. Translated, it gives CASSYSTGADNEQFF.

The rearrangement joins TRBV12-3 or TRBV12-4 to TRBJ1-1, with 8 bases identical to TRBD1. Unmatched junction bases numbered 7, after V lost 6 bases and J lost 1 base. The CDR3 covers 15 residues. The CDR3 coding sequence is TGTGCCAGCAGAGGGACAGGTTTCCCGAACACTGAAGCTTTCTTT. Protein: CASRGTGFPNTEAFF.

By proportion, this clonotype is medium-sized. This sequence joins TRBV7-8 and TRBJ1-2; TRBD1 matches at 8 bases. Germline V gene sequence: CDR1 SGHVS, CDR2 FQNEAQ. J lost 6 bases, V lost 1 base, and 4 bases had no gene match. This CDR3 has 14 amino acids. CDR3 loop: CASSLVTTGDGYTF. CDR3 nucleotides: TGTGCCAGCAGCTTAGTAACGACAGGGGATGGCTACACCTTC.

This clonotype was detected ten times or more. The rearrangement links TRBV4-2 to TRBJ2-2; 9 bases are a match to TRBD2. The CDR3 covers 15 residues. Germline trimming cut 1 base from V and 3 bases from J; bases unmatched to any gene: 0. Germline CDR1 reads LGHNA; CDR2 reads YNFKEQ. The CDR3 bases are TGTGCCAGCAGCCAAGGGACTAGCGACACCGGGGAGCTGTTTTTT. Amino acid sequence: CASSQGTSDTGELFF.

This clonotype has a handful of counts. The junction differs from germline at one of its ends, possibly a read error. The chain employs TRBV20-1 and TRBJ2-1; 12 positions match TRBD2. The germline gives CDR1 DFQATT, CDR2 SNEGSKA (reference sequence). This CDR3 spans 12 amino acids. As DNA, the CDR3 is TGCAGTGCTAGGCTCCTAGCGGGGGGGAAAGTCTTC. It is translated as CSARLLAGGKVF.